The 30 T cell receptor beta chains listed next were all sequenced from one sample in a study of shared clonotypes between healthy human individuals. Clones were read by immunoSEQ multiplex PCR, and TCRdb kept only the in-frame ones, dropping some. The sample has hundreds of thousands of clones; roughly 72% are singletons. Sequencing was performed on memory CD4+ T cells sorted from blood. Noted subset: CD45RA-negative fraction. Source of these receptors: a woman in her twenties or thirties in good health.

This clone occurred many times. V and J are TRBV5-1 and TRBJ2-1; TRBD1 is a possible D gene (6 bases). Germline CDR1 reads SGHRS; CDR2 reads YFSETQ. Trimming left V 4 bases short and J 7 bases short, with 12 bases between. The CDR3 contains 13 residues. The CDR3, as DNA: TGCGCCAGCAGCAAGAACAGGGAAAATGAGCAGTTCTTC. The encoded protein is CASSKNRENEQFF.

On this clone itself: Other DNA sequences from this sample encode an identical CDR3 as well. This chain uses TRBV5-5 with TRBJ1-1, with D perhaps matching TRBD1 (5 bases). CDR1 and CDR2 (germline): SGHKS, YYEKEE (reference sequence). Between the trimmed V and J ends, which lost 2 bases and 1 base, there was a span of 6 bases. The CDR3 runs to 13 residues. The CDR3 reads CASSFGGNTEAFF. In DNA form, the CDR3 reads TGTGCCAGCAGCTTCGGGGGGAACACTGAAGCTTTCTTT.

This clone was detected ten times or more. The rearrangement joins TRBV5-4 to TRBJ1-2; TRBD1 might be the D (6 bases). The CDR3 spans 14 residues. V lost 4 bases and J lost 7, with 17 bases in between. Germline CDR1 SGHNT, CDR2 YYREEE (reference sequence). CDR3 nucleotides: TGTGCCAGCAGCCCTCCGAAAGACAGGAGTGGCTACACCTTC. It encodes CASSPPKDRSGYTF.

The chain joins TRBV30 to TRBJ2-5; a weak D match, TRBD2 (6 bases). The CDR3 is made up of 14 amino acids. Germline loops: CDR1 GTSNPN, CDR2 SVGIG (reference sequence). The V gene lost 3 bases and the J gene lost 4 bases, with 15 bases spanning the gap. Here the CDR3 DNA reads TGTGCCTGGAGCCGACCCGGGACTCGAGAGACCCAGTACTTC. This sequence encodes CAWSRPGTRETQYF.

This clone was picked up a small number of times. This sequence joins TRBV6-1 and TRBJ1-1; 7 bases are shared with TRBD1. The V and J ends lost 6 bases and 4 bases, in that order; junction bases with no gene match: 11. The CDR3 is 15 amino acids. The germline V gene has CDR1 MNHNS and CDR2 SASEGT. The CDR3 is CASRGSDRRSTEAFF. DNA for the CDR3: TGTGCCAGCAGGGGATCGGACAGGAGATCCACTGAAGCTTTCTTT.

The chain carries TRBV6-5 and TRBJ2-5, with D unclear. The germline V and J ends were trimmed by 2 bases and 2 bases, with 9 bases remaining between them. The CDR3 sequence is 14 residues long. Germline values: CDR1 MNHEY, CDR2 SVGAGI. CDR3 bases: TGTGCCAGCAGTTACGGGCGGATGCAAGAGACCCAGTACTTC. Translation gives CASSYGRMQETQYF.

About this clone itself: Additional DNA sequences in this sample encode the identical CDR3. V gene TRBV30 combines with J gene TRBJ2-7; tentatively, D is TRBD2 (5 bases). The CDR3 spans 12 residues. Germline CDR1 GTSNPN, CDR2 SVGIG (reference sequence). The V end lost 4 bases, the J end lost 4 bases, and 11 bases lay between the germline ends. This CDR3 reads CAWTLGGYEQYF. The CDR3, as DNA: TGTGCCTGGACATTAGGCGGGTACGAGCAGTACTTC.

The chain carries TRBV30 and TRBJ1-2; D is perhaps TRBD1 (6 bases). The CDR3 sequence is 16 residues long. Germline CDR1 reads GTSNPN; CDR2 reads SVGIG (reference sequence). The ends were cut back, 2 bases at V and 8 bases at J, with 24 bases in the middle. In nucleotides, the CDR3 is TGTGCCTGGAGTACCCTATCGGGGGCAGGCCCTAAAGGCTACACCTTC. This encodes CAWSTLSGAGPKGYTF.

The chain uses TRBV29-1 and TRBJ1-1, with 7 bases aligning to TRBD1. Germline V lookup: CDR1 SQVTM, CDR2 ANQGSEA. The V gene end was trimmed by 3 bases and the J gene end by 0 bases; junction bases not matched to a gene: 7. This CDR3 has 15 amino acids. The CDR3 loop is CSVDKQGSLNTEAFF. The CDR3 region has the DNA TGCAGCGTTGATAAACAGGGGTCCCTGAACACTGAAGCTTTCTTT.

The CDR3 region has the DNA TGTGCCAGCAGTTTAGGAGGGGCGATAAACTATGGCTACACCTTC. Translation: CASSLGGAINYGYTF. The chain has TRBV28 and TRBJ1-2; possible D gene TRBD1, 5 bases. Germline loops: CDR1 MDHEN, CDR2 SYDVKM. V lost 2 bases to trimming and J lost 2 bases, with 12 bases between them. CDR3 length: 15 amino acids.

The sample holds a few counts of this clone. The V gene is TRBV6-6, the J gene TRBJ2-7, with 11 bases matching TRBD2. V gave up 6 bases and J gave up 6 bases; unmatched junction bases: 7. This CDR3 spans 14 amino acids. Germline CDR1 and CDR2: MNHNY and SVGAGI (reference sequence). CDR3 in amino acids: CASSLELAGAEQYF. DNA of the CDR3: TGTGCCAGCAGCCTCGAACTAGCGGGAGCCGAGCAGTACTTC.

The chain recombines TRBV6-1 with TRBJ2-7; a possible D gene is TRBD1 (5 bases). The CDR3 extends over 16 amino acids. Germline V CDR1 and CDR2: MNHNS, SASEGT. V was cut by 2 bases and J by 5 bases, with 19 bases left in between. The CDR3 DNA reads TGTGCCAGCAGTGAATGGCGCCCAGGGTGGACGGACGAGCAGTACTTC. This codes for CASSEWRPGWTDEQYF.

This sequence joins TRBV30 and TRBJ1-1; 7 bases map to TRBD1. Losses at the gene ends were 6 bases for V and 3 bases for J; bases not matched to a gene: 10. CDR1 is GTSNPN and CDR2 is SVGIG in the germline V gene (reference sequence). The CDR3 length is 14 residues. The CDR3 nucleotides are TGTGCCTGTAGTTCGACAGGGTGGGACACTGAAGCTTTCTTT. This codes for CACSSTGWDTEAFF.

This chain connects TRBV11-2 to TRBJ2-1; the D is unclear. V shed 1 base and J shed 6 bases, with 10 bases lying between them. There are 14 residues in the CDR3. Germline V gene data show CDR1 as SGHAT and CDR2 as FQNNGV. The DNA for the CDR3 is TGTGCCAGCAGCTTAGTTTGGGCCGGCAATGAGCAGTTCTTC. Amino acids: CASSLVWAGNEQFF.

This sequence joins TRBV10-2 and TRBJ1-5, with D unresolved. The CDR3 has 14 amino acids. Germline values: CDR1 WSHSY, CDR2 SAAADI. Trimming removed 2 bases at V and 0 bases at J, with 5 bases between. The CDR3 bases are TGCGCCAGCAGTGAGGCAGATAGCAATCAGCCCCAGCATTTT. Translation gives CASSEADSNQPQHF.

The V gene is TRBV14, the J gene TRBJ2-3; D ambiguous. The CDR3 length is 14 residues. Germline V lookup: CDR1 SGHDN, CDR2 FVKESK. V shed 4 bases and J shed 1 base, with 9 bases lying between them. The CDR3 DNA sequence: TGTGCCAGCAGCCCGCGGACCCGCACAGATACGCAGTATTTT. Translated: CASSPRTRTDTQYF.

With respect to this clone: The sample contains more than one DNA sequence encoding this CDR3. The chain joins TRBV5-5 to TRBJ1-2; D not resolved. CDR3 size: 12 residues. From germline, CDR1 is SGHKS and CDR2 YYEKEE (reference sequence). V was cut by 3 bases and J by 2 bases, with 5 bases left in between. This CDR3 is CASSSGNYGYTF. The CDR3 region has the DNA TGTGCCAGCAGCTCCGGGAACTATGGCTACACCTTC. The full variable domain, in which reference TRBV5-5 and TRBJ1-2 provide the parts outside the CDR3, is DAGVTQSPTHLIKTRGQQVTLRCSPISGHKSVSWYQQVLGQGPQFIFQYYEKEERGRGNFPDRFSARQFPNYSSELNVNALLLGDSALYLCASSSGNYGYTFGSGTRLTVV.

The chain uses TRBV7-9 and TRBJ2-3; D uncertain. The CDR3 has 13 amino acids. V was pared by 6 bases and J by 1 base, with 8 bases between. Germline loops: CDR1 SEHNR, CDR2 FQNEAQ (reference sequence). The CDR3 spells CASRSTGTDTQYF. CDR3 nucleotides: TGTGCCAGCAGGTCCACGGGCACAGATACGCAGTATTTT.

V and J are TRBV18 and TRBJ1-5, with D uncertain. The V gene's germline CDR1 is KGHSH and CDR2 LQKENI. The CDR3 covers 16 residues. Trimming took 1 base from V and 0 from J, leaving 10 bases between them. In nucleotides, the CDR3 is TGTGCCAGCTCACCACGGTCCGTAAATAGCAATCAGCCCCAGCATTTT. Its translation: CASSPRSVNSNQPQHF.

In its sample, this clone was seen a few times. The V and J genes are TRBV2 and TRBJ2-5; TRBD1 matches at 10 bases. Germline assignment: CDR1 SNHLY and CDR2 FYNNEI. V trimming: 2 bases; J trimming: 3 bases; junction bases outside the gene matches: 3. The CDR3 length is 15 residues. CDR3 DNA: TGTGCCAGCAGTGAATTTGGGACAGGGGAAGAGACCCAGTACTTC. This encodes CASSEFGTGEETQYF. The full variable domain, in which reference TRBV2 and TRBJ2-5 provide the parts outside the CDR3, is EPEVTQTPSHQVTQMGQEVILRCVPISNHLYFYWYRQILGQKVEFLVSFYNNEISEKSEIFDDQFSVERPDGSNFTLKIRSTKLEDSAMYFCASSEFGTGEETQYFGPGTRLLVL.

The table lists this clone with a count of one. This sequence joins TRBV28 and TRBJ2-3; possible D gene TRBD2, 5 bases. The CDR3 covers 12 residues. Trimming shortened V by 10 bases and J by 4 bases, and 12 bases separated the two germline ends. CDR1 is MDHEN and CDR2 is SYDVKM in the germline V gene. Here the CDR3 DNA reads TGTGCCACAACTCGTAGCGCAGATACGCAGTATTTT. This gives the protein CATTRSADTQYF.

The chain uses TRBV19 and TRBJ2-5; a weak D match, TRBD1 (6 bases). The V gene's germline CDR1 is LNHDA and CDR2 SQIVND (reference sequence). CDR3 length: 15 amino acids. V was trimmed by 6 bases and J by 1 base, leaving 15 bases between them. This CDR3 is CASRTQGNTQETQYF. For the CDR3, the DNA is TGTGCCAGTAGGACTCAGGGGAATACCCAAGAGACCCAGTACTTC. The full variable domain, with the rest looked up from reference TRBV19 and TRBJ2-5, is DGGITQSPKYLFRKEGQNVTLSCEQNLNHDAMYWYRQDPGQGLRLIYYSQIVNDFQKGDIAEGYSVSREKKESFPLTVTSAQKNPTAFYLCASRTQGNTQETQYFGPGTRLLVL.

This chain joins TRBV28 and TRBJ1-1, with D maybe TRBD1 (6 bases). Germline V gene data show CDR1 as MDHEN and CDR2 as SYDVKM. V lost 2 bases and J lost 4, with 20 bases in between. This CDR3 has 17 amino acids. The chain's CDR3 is CASSLTTGPLTVTEAFF. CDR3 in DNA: TGTGCCAGCAGTTTAACGACAGGCCCCCTAACCGTCACTGAAGCTTTCTTT.

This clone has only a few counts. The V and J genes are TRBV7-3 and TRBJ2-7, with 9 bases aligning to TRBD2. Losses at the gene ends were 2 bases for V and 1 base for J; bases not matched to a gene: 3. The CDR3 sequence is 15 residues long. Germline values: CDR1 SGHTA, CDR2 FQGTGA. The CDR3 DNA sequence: TGTGCCAGCAGCTTAGCTAGCGGGAAGTCCTACGAGCAGTACTTC. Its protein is CASSLASGKSYEQYF.

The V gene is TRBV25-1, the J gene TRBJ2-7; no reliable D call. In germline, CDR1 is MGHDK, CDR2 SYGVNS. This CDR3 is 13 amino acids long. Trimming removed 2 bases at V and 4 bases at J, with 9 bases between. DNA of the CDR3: TGTGCCAGCAGTGAACCACCGCAATACGAGCAGTACTTC. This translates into CASSEPPQYEQYF.

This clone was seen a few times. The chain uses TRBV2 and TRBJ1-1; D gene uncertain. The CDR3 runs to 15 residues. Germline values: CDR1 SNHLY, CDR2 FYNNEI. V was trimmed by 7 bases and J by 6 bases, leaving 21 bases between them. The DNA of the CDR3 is TGTGCCAGCATGGGCGAGGTTGTTGCGGGCGCTGAAGCTTTCTTT. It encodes CASMGEVVAGAEAFF.

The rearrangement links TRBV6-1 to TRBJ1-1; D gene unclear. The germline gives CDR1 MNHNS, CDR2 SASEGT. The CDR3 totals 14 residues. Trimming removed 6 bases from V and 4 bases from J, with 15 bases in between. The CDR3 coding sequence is TGTGCCAGCAGAGCCATGAGGGAGAGCACTGAAGCTTTCTTT. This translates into CASRAMRESTEAFF.

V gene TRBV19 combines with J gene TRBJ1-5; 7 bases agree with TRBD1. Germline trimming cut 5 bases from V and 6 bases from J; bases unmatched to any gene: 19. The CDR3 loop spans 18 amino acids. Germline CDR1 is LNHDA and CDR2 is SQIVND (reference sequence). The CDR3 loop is CASSSLLTGVGIIQPQHF. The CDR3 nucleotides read TGTGCCAGTAGTTCCCTGCTAACAGGGGTTGGAATAATTCAGCCCCAGCATTTT.

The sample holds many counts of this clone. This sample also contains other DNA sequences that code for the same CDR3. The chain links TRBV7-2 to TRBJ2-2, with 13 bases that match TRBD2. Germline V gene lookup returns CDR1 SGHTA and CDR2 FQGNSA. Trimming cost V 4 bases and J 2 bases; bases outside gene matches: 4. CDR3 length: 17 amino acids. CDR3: CASSSGLAGVNTGELFF. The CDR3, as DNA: TGTGCCAGCAGCTCCGGACTAGCGGGAGTTAACACCGGGGAGCTGTTTTTT.

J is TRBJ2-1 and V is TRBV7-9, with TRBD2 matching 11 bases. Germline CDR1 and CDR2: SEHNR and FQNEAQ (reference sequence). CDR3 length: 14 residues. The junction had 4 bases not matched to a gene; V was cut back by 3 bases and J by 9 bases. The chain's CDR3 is CASSFSSGGSEQFF. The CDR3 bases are TGTGCCAGCAGCTTTTCTAGCGGGGGGTCTGAGCAGTTCTTC.